These T cell receptor beta chains were read from a single sample in a study of T cells after yellow fever vaccination. Each CDR3 protein gets one entry after TCRdb re-called the 5' RACE reads with MiXCR. The sample has about 340,000 distinct CDR3 sequences, around 13% seen once. Sequenced here: CD4+ T cells sorted from PBMCs, sampled 15 days after the yellow fever booster vaccination. The source is a man aged 18 to 29 who received the YFV17D yellow fever vaccine. Each CDR3 is given with its conserved first and last residue.

j_call: TRBJ1-3; v_call: TRBV6-5; cdr3_aa: CASSYTGLISGNTIYF
j_call: TRBJ1-1; v_call: TRBV28; cdr3_aa: CASSPGQATEAFF
j_call: TRBJ1-2; v_call: TRBV7-2; cdr3_aa: CASRPEGLPYGYTF
j_call: TRBJ2-1; v_call: TRBV27; cdr3_aa: CASSRQGGSYNEQFF
j_call: TRBJ2-5; v_call: TRBV15; cdr3_aa: CATSRGGETQYF
j_call: TRBJ2-2; v_call: TRBV4-1; cdr3_aa: CASSQVASTRTGELFF
j_call: TRBJ1-4; v_call: TRBV3-1; cdr3_aa: CASSQGQEKLFF
j_call: TRBJ2-7; v_call: TRBV12-3/TRBV12-4; cdr3_aa: CASRPRDRVYEQYF
j_call: TRBJ2-2; v_call: TRBV11-2; cdr3_aa: CASRPGTGAGELFF
j_call: TRBJ2-7; v_call: TRBV6-5; cdr3_aa: CASSYLAGQPKGLYEQYF
j_call: TRBJ2-7; v_call: TRBV3-1; cdr3_aa: CASSPPGQVLRDF
j_call: TRBJ2-3; v_call: TRBV9; cdr3_aa: CASSVASWGNTDTQYF
j_call: TRBJ2-7; v_call: TRBV6-5; cdr3_aa: CASSTERGVYHEQYF
j_call: TRBJ2-1; v_call: TRBV7-2; cdr3_aa: CASSLAISGGGNFF
j_call: TRBJ2-2; v_call: TRBV12-3/TRBV12-4; cdr3_aa: CASSLLAGVSGELFF
j_call: TRBJ1-2; v_call: TRBV5-1; cdr3_aa: CASRGPAGRAYGYTF
j_call: TRBJ1-5; v_call: TRBV4-2; cdr3_aa: CASSQEGGTALGPQHF
j_call: TRBJ2-1; v_call: TRBV7-2; cdr3_aa: CASSLDRSNEQFF
j_call: TRBJ2-6; v_call: TRBV6-5; cdr3_aa: CASRKVSSGANVLTF
j_call: TRBJ1-1; v_call: TRBV6-2/TRBV6-3; cdr3_aa: CASSEPGQMNTEAFF
j_call: TRBJ1-3; v_call: TRBV4-3; cdr3_aa: CASSHTQGGSGNTIYF
j_call: TRBJ2-3; v_call: TRBV12-3/TRBV12-4; cdr3_aa: CASNPSGIEDTQYF
j_call: TRBJ1-4; v_call: TRBV5-5; cdr3_aa: CASSLPRGPNEKLFF
j_call: TRBJ1-2; v_call: TRBV10-3; cdr3_aa: CATGQGSSNYGYTF
j_call: TRBJ2-5; v_call: TRBV5-5; cdr3_aa: CASSLGIRGQETQYF
j_call: TRBJ1-1; v_call: TRBV12-3/TRBV12-4; cdr3_aa: CASSRRQGGPNTEAFF
j_call: TRBJ2-5; v_call: TRBV9; cdr3_aa: CASSVDPSGETQYF
j_call: TRBJ1-3; v_call: TRBV7-2; cdr3_aa: CASSKQGAGNTIYF
j_call: TRBJ2-7; v_call: TRBV4-1; cdr3_aa: CASSLDVTETYEQYF
j_call: TRBJ2-5; v_call: TRBV5-6; cdr3_aa: CASSGTGYETQYF
j_call: TRBJ2-3; v_call: TRBV20-1; cdr3_aa: CSARYPSTDTQYF
j_call: TRBJ2-3; v_call: TRBV28; cdr3_aa: CASSLTGFRTDTQYF
j_call: TRBJ2-7; v_call: TRBV4-2; cdr3_aa: CASSQAWGQLQYEQYF
j_call: TRBJ1-4; v_call: TRBV27; cdr3_aa: CASSASFAGAEKLFF
j_call: TRBJ2-1; v_call: TRBV24-1; cdr3_aa: CATRGQGGINEQFF
j_call: TRBJ2-1; v_call: TRBV7-3; cdr3_aa: CASSNSGGHNEQFF
j_call: TRBJ2-7; v_call: TRBV6-5; cdr3_aa: CASSRDRDNYEQYF
j_call: TRBJ2-4; v_call: TRBV6-2/TRBV6-3; cdr3_aa: CATSAAKNIQYF
j_call: TRBJ1-4; v_call: TRBV7-6; cdr3_aa: CASSPSGEGANEKLFF
j_call: TRBJ2-1; v_call: TRBV6-1; cdr3_aa: CASTMNGGSSYNEQFF
j_call: TRBJ1-1; v_call: TRBV7-6; cdr3_aa: CASSRLTGGYTEAFF
j_call: TRBJ2-6; v_call: TRBV7-3; cdr3_aa: CASSFVGGASGANVLTF